This is a list of T cell receptor beta chains from one sample in a study of blood T cell repertoires in COVID-19. Assay: immunoSEQ multiplex PCR; the TCRdb copy retains only in-frame clones and omits some. The sample holds about 230,000 clones, 75% to 85% seen once. Sequencing input: peripheral blood. The receptors here all came from a man in his forties who had recovered from COVID-19. Both conserved end residues are part of each CDR3. A D gene is named only where the DNA matches it firmly. Size tells how often a clone was seen (once, few, many) or the class of an expanded clone, and some rows leave it out.

TRBJ2-1,NA,NA,15,TRBV7-2,TGTGCCAGCAGCTTAGATGGGGGGTCCTACAATGAGCAGTTCTTC,CASSLDGGSYNEQFF
TRBJ1-1,NA,TRBD1,14,TRBV5-1,TGCGCCAGCAGCGGGGGGACAGAAGGGGTTGAAGCTTTCTTT,CASSGGTEGVEAFF
TRBJ1-5,NA,NA,18,TRBV21-1,TGTGCCAGCTCCGAAGGGCCCCTGGACAGGGGGCTTGGGCAGCCCCAGCATTTT,CASSEGPLDRGLGQPQHF
TRBJ1-1,NA,TRBD1,18,TRBV4-1,TGCGCCAGCAGCCTAACAACAACCGGGACAGGGGAGGACACTGAAGCTTTCTTT,CASSLTTTGTGEDTEAFF
TRBJ2-7,NA,TRBD2,17,TRBV5-4,TGTGCCAGCAGCTTGAATACGATCGGCGGGGGGCCCTTCCTCCAGTACTTC,CASSLNTIGGGPFLQYF
TRBJ2-1,NA,TRBD1,13,TRBV2,TGTGCCAGCAATCCACAGGGGGCCGATGAGCAGTTCTTC,CASNPQGADEQFF
TRBJ1-5,NA,NA,15,TRBV2,TGTGCCAGCAGTGAAGACGGGGAGAGCAATCAGCCCCAGCATTTT,CASSEDGESNQPQHF
TRBJ2-1,NA,NA,12,TRBV19,TGTGCCAGTAGTATAAGGGAGGATGAGCAGTTCTTC,CASSIREDEQFF
TRBJ1-1,NA,NA,15,TRBV18,TGTGCCAGCTCACCACCGAGACAGCTGGGCACTGAAGCTTTCTTT,CASSPPRQLGTEAFF
TRBJ2-5,NA,TRBD1,15,TRBV18,TGTGCCAGCTCACCACCAAGCCAGGGGGCTGAGACCCAGTACTTC,CASSPPSQGAETQYF
TRBJ2-7,NA,NA,14,TRBV19,TGTGCCAGTAGTATCTTGGGCCAGAACTACGAGCAGTACTTC,CASSILGQNYEQYF
TRBJ1-2,once,NA,15,TRBV21-1,TGTGCCAGCACCTCGGACACTCTTCATATCTATGGCTACACCTTC,CASTSDTLHIYGYTF
TRBJ1-6,once,TRBD1,14,TRBV27,TGTGCCAGCAGTTCGCCGGGACAGAATTCACCCCTCCACTTT,CASSSPGQNSPLHF
TRBJ2-7,NA,TRBD1,16,TRBV7-8,TGTGCCAGCAGCCGAAGCCGGGACAGGGGCTCCTACGAGCAGTACTTC,CASSRSRDRGSYEQYF
TRBJ1-3,NA,NA,13,TRBV25-1,TGTGCCACTACTGGCCCGGGAGGAAACACCATATATTTT,CATTGPGGNTIYF
TRBJ1-1,NA,NA,14,TRBV11-2,TGTGCCAGCAGCTTAGAAGGGCAGGGGACTGAAGCTTTCTTT,CASSLEGQGTEAFF
TRBJ2-3,few,TRBD1,13,TRBV3-1/TRBV3-2,TGTGCCAGCAGCCGGACAGGGTTTGATACGCAGTATTTT,CASSRTGFDTQYF
TRBJ2-3,NA,TRBD2,16,TRBV10-3,TGTGCCATCAGGGGACTAGCGGGGGAAAGCACAGATACGCAGTATTTT,CAIRGLAGESTDTQYF
TRBJ1-5,NA,TRBD1,14,TRBV5-4,TGTGCCAGCAGCAACACAGGGGGCAATCAGCCCCAGCATTTT,CASSNTGGNQPQHF
TRBJ1-1,few,NA,11,TRBV30,TGTGCCTGGAGCTTTCTAGCTGAAGCTTTCTTT,CAWSFLAEAFF
TRBJ2-3,NA,TRBD2,16,TRBV10-3,TGTGCCATCAGTGAATCAGCGGGGGGGAACACAGATACGCAGTATTTT,CAISESAGGNTDTQYF
TRBJ1-2,NA,NA,12,TRBV7-9,TGTGCCAGCAGCGCAGGACAGTATGGCTACACCTTC,CASSAGQYGYTF
TRBJ2-5,NA,NA,13,TRBV5-4,TGTGCCAGCTTGTTGAGAGGGCAAGAGACCCAGTACTTC,CASLLRGQETQYF
TRBJ2-7,few,NA,14,TRBV7-2,TGTGCCAGCAGCCATCGTCGGGCAGGGCCCGAGCAGTACTTC,CASSHRRAGPEQYF
TRBJ1-4,once,NA,14,TRBV2,TGTGCCAGCAACTCCCGTCAGGGGTACGAAAAACTGTTTTTT,CASNSRQGYEKLFF
TRBJ2-3,few,TRBD1,17,TRBV3-1/TRBV3-2,TGTGCCAGCAGCCCCTTGTCGATGACAGGGGGTAGGGATACGCAGTATTTT,CASSPLSMTGGRDTQYF
TRBJ1-2,few,TRBD1,14,TRBV6-1,TGTGCCAGCAGTGACCGACAGGGCCGGCAGACCTACACCTTC,CASSDRQGRQTYTF
TRBJ2-3,few,TRBD2,19,TRBV7-9,TGTGCCAGCAGCTTACCCGTTGGGGGTCGGGAGGCTAGCACAGATACGCAGTATTTT,CASSLPVGGREASTDTQYF
TRBJ2-3,NA,NA,15,TRBV5-1,TGCGCCAGCAGCTTGGAATCGGGAAGCACAGATACGCAGTATTTT,CASSLESGSTDTQYF
TRBJ1-1,NA,NA,13,TRBV12-3/TRBV12-4,TGTGCCAGCAGTCTACAGTGGAACACTGAAGCTTTCTTT,CASSLQWNTEAFF
TRBJ2-1,NA,TRBD2,17,TRBV5-5,TGTGCCAGCAGCCCAGTAGCGGGAGTTAGTAAGTACAATGAGCAGTTCTTC,CASSPVAGVSKYNEQFF